This T cell receptor beta chain is drawn from a study of blood T cell repertoires in COVID-19 (dated by TCRdb to about 2020). In the study overall: The collaborator samples originated in the United States, Italy and Spain and spanned the acute and convalescent phases of COVID-19. The material from the prospective study consisted of cDNA or gDNA derived from T cells, B-cell-depleted T cells, or PBMCs. Subjects who had been exposed to COVID-19, were actively infected with it, or had recovered from it provided the deeply sampled blood TCRbeta repertoires that made up the dataset. The repertoires were released in a freely available public database meant as a resource for research on the immune response to SARS-CoV-2. The samples were drawn from the first 160 participants of the ongoing ImmuneRACE study and from 950 to 1,500 subjects provided by 6 global collaborators. A de-identified subject ID, COVID-19 status, age in years and sex were almost always included in the sample metadata. Where available, HLA class I and class II types were taken from metadata supplied by the sample provider and were not determined by assay-based typing.

Of note for this clone: What antigen it recognizes has not been identified. Per-base quality was not reported, and no clone a single base away is much larger than it.

The immunoSEQ Assay, a bias-controlled multiplex PCR, was used to amplify TCRbeta CDR3 regions from genomic DNA. Per the source publication's procedure: Nucleated cell counts per sample were estimated from amplification of reference gene primers within the assay. To quantify the absolute abundance of each unique TCRbeta CDR3 rearrangement, sequence reads were collapsed and filtered. For each sample, productive Simpson clonality was calculated as the square root of Simpson's diversity index across productive rearrangements. The source is immuneACCESS, and TCRdb retained only in-frame sequences with V and J called. Part of the clones is not carried over; for the studies checked, unresolved V genes explain less than half of this, and the remainder is unexplained. From that table come the V and J calls and clone size; the DNA was used to work out D and trimming. This sample has under 40,000 clones in its table, and 86% of those were observed once. In total, the top ten clones hold roughly 6% of the sample.

The junction shows trimming of 2 bases on V and 5 bases on J, and the gene matches do not reach 5 bases of it. The germline V gene gives CDR1 as MNHEY and CDR2 as SVGAGI. The CDR3 sequence holds 15 residues, the cysteine and phenylalanine included. The kept DNA is CDR3 alone, 45 bases in frame from the first base. Whole blood was collected in K2EDTA tubes by collaborating institutions according to the institutions' own protocols. For TCRbeta analysis, collaborators shipped samples in one of three forms: frozen whole blood, isolated PBMCs, or DNA extracted from either of those sample types. Results and caveats for the whole study, not just this receptor: The amount of clinical and demographic metadata varied by source and participant and was provided uncurated.

The sequenced material came from peripheral blood. Recombination connected TRBV6-5 to TRBJ2-2; a stretch of 7 junction bases matches TRBD2. This TCR derives from a woman at least 80 years old with active or convalescent COVID-19. The CDR3 protein is CASSYGKRGTGELFF. The nucleotide sequence reads as follows: TGTGCCAGCAGTTACGGGAAGCGGGGAACCGGGGAGCTGTTTTTT.